The T cell receptor beta chain under discussion was sequenced for a study of T-cell reconstitution after alpha-beta-depleted transplantation in children. Preparation of the TCRbeta library used unique molecular identifiers. TCRdb used MiXCR to reprocess the PCR reads, holding one entry per CDR3 protein. The data hold a few hundred thousand distinct CDR3 sequences, with under 15% observed a single time. This clonotype was counted between two and nine times. Antigen: not known. Germline CDR1 MDHEN, CDR2 SYDVKM. Trimming left V 8 bases short and J 1 base short, with 11 bases between. The CDR3 runs to 14 residues. Study conclusions and caveats: Some patients owed their high day-60 TCRbeta diversity to surviving recipient T cells and thymic progenitors.

Sequencing was performed on PBMCs, mostly from graft donor cells, taken 360 days after TCRalphabeta/CD19-depleted stem cell transplant. The clonotype comes from a male patient between 10 and 17 years old who had a stem cell transplant for acute myeloid leukemia, so the T cells may come from the graft donor. The rearrangement uses TRBV28 and TRBJ2-2, with unresolved D. CDR3: CASLSEMNTGELFF. The CDR3 DNA reads as TGTGCCAGCCTCAGTGAGATGAACACCGGGGAGCTGTTTTTT.